The subject of this entry is one T cell receptor (beta chain). Antigen: not known. The CDR3 has 17 amino acids. Germline V gene lookup returns CDR1 MDHEN and CDR2 SYDVKM. V shed 3 bases, J shed 3 bases, and the junction held 4 bases outside the gene matches. These data originate in a study of T cell responses to AZD1222 COVID-19 vaccine. Study results and limitations: As reported, nearly half of all spike-specific TCRs target variant regions that are unmutated. Possibly, clonal diversity was underestimated; donors were largely white British and included more females. Spike as a whole was targeted by vaccine-associated CD4 TCRs, dominant at 160-218 and 743-854. Among those given AZD1222, only five or six were seropositive at baseline.

TCRdb's copy holds only in-frame clones and misses some; the assay was immunoSEQ multiplex PCR. The sample yields 60,000 to 90,000 clones, about 83% seen once. The material sequenced was peripheral blood, taken 28 days after the second dose of the MenACWY control vaccine. The genes are TRBV28 and TRBJ2-2, with 13 positions matching TRBD2. This receptor was identified in an adult who received the MenACWY meningococcal vaccine as a control. CDR3: CASSLGLAGTYTGELFF. The CDR3 coding sequence is TGTGCCAGCAGTTTGGGACTAGCGGGGACTTACACCGGGGAGCTGTTTTTT.